The clone carrying this T cell receptor beta chain appeared a single time. This CDR3 region has 12 residues. The germline V and J ends were trimmed by 0 bases and 8 bases, with 6 bases remaining between them. Germline V gives CDR1 SNHLY, CDR2 FYNNEI. This record belongs to a study of blood T cell repertoires in COVID-19. Study in general: The United States, Italy and Spain provided the acute and convalescent COVID-19 samples. T cells, B-cell-depleted T cells, or PBMCs provided the cDNA or gDNA that served as material.

Data came from immunoSEQ multiplex PCR; TCRdb stores just in-frame clones and leaves some out. The sample lists about 440,000 clones; around 89% were seen once. Input material: peripheral blood. The chain links TRBV2 to TRBJ2-3, with D uncertain. This TCR was sampled from a woman aged 45-65 years with COVID-19, enrolled during active disease. CDR3 amino acids: CASSEAPGTQYF. In DNA form, the CDR3 reads TGTGCCAGCAGTGAAGCGCCGGGTACGCAGTATTTT.